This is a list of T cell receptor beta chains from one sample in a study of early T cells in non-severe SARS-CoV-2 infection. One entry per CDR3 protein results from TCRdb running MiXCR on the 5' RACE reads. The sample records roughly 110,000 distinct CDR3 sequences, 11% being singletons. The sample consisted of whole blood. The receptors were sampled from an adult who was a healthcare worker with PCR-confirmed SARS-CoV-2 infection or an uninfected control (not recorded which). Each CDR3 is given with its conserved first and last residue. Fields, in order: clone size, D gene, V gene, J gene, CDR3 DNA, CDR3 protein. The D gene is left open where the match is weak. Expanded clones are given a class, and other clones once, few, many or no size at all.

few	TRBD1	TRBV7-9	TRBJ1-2	TGTGCCAGCAGCTACGGGACAGGGAGAGTTGGCTACACCTTC	CASSYGTGRVGYTF
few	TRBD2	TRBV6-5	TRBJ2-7	TGTGCCAGCTCTCTGCCGGGGGGCGAGCAGTACTTC	CASSLPGGEQYF
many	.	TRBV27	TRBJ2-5	TGTGCCAGCAGTTTATCACTCACAGGGGGGGGAGAGACCCAGTACTTC	CASSLSLTGGGETQYF
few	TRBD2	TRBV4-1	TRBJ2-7	TGCGCCAGCAGCCCACGTCAAGGGACTAGCGGGCGATGGGAGCAGTACTTC	CASSPRQGTSGRWEQYF
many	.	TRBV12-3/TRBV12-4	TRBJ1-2	TGTGCCAGCAGTTTCCAGGGAGCCGGCTACACCTTC	CASSFQGAGYTF
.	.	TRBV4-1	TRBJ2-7	TGCGCCAGCAGCCAAGGATTTCAGCTCATCGGGGAGCAGTACTTC	CASSQGFQLIGEQYF
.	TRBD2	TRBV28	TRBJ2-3	TGTGCCAGCAGTTATCTTAGCGGGCCCACAGATACGCAGTATTTT	CASSYLSGPTDTQYF
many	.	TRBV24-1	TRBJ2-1	TGTGCCACCAGTGATTTGAAGGCAGAAGATCATTACAATGAGCAGTTCTTC	CATSDLKAEDHYNEQFF
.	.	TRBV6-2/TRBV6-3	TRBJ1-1	TGTGCCAGCAGCAAGAACCACATGAACACTGAAGCTTTCTTT	CASSKNHMNTEAFF
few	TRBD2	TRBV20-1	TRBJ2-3	TGCAGTGCCCTAGCGGGACACAGAGATACGCAGTATTTT	CSALAGHRDTQYF
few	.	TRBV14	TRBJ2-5	TGTGCCAGCAGCCCACTCCTCCGAAGAGAGACCCAGTACTTC	CASSPLLRRETQYF
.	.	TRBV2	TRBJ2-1	TGTGCCAGCAGTCGAGCCCCTCCGGAGCAGTTCTTC	CASSRAPPEQFF
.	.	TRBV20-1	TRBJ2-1	TGCAGTGCTAGATTCCACGCGGTGCAGTTCTTC	CSARFHAVQFF
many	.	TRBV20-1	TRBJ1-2	TGCAGTGCTAGAGATGGGCCGAACTATGGCTACACCTTC	CSARDGPNYGYTF
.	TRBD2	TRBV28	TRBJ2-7	TGTGCCAGCAGACCTGCCGGGACTAGCGGGAGGGCAGCCTACGAGCAGTACTTC	CASRPAGTSGRAAYEQYF
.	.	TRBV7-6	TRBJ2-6	TGTGCCAGCAGCTTGAGGCTCTCTGGGGCCAACGTCCTGACTTTC	CASSLRLSGANVLTF
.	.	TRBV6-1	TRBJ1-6	TGTGCCAGCAGTGAGGTAGTACAGGGAGGTTCACCCCTCCACTTT	CASSEVVQGGSPLHF
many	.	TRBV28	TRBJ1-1	TGTGCCAGCAGTTTACAGGGAGCCACTGAAGCTTTCTTT	CASSLQGATEAFF
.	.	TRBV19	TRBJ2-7	TGTGCCAGTAGTACCCAATCAAAGGCGTACGAGCAGTACTTC	CASSTQSKAYEQYF
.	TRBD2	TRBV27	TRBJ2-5	TGTGCCAGCAGTTCCCCCACTAGCGGCCAAGAGACCCAGTACTTC	CASSSPTSGQETQYF
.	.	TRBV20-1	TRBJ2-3	TGCAGTGCTAGATTGGCTAGCGAGACCGGAGCGAGCACAGATACGCAGTATTTT	CSARLASETGASTDTQYF
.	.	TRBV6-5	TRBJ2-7	TGTGCCAGCAGAGGGGGGGGCTCCTACGAGCAGTACTTC	CASRGGGSYEQYF
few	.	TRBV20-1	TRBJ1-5	TGCAGTGCTAGAGATGTAAGGCAGCCCCTAAATCAGCCCCAGCATTTT	CSARDVRQPLNQPQHF
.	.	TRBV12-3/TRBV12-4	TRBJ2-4	TGTGCCAGCAGTTTAGCCAGGTCGGGAAACATTCAGTACTTC	CASSLARSGNIQYF
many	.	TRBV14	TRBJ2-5	TGTGCCAGCAGCCCCAGACAGGTTCCAGAGACCCAGTACTTC	CASSPRQVPETQYF
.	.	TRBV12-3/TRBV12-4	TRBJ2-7	TGTGCCAGCAGTTTCGCCCTAGCGCGTACCTACGAGCAGTACTTC	CASSFALARTYEQYF
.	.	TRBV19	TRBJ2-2	TGTGCCACTAAGATCCAGTCCTCCGGCTGGGAGCTGTTTTTT	CATKIQSSGWELFF
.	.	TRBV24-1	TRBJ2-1	TGTGCCACCAGTGACCCAGCCGGGAGAGGACCGAATGAGCAGTTCTTC	CATSDPAGRGPNEQFF
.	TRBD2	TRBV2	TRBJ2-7	TGTGCCAGCGAAGCGGGAACCTCCTACGAGCAGTACTTC	CASEAGTSYEQYF
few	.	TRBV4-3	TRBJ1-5	TGCGCCAGCAGCCTCCGACTGGGGACCAATCAGCCCCAGCATTTT	CASSLRLGTNQPQHF
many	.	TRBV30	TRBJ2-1	TGTGCCTGGAGAGCCTCTTGGCGGTACTCCTACAATGAGCAGTTCTTC	CAWRASWRYSYNEQFF
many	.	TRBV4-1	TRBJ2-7	TGCGCCAGCAGCCAACCCCCAGAGGGGCCGACTAGGAGGGAGCAGTACTTC	CASSQPPEGPTRREQYF
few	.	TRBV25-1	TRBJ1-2	TGTGCCAGCAGGGGGGGGCGATATGGCTACACCTTC	CASRGGRYGYTF
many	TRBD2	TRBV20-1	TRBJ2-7	TGCAGTGCTTCTAGCGGGAGGGGACACGAGCAGTACTTC	CSASSGRGHEQYF
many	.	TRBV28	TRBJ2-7	TGTGCCAGCAGTTTACAGGGTCCCTACGAGCAGTACTTC	CASSLQGPYEQYF
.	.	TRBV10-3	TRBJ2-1	TGTGCCATCAGTGAGAACTTGGAGCAGTTCTTC	CAISENLEQFF
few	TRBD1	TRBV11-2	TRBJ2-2	TGTGCCAGCAGCTTCGATAGGAGACAGGGGTTCTCCGGGGAGCTGTTTTTT	CASSFDRRQGFSGELFF
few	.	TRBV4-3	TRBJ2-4	TGCGCCAGCAGCGTCGAGGTCGGGCAGGCCAAAAACATTCAGTACTTC	CASSVEVGQAKNIQYF
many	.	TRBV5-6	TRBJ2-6	TGTGCCAGCAGCACTTACGCCTACGGAGTTAAGACTGGGGCCAACGTCCTGACTTTC	CASSTYAYGVKTGANVLTF
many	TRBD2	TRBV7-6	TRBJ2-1	TGTGCCAGCAGCTTAGGTCCTTTGGGTAGCGGGATTGATGAGCAGTTCTTC	CASSLGPLGSGIDEQFF
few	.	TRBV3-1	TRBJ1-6	TGTGCCAGCAGACAAAAACGGGGCGGGTCCTATAATTCACCCCTCCACTTT	CASRQKRGGSYNSPLHF
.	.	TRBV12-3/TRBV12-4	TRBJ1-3	TGTGCCAGCAGACTAGAAGACTTGATTAAGGACACCATATATTTT	CASRLEDLIKDTIYF
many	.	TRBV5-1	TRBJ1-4	TGCGCCAGCAGTTCAGACACGCCAAGTGAAAAACTGTTTTTT	CASSSDTPSEKLFF
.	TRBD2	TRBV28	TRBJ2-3	TGTGCCAGCAGGATAGCGGGAGGCCCAGATACGCAGTATTTT	CASRIAGGPDTQYF
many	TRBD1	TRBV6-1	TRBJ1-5	TGTGCCAGCAGGGATTGGACAGGGTGGCAGCCCCAGCATTTT	CASRDWTGWQPQHF
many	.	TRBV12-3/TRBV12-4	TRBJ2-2	TGTGCCAGCAGAGCAGTAGGGAACACCGGGGAGCTGTTTTTT	CASRAVGNTGELFF
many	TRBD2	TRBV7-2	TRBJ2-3	TGTGCCAGCAGCTTAGCGCCAGCGGGAGGAGGTACAGATACGCAGTATTTT	CASSLAPAGGGTDTQYF
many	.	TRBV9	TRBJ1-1	TGTGCCAGCAGCGCGAAGGGAGCCCCGACGGGGACTGAAGCTTTCTTT	CASSAKGAPTGTEAFF
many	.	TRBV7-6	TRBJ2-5	TGTGCCAGCAGCTTAGGATCGGGACAAGAGACCCAGTACTTC	CASSLGSGQETQYF
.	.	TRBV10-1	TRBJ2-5	TGCGCCAGCAGTGAGACCACACAAGAGACCCAGTACTTC	CASSETTQETQYF
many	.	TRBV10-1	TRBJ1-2	TGCGCCAGCAGTGCTAACGAGGGCTATGGCTACACCTTC	CASSANEGYGYTF
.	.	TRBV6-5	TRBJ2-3	TGTGCCAGCAGAACAGCACTAAGCGCAGATACGCAGTATTTT	CASRTALSADTQYF
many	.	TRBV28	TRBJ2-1	TGTGCCAGCAGTTTTCGTCGCAATGAGCAGTTCTTC	CASSFRRNEQFF
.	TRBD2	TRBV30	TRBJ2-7	TGTGCCTGGAGACCGGGACTAGGGACCTACGAGCAGTACTTC	CAWRPGLGTYEQYF
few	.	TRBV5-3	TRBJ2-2	TGTGCCAGAACTTTTAAGGAGGGGAGAGGAACCGGGGAGCTGTTTTTT	CARTFKEGRGTGELFF
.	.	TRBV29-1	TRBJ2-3	TGCAGCGTTGAACAGGGCGGTACAGATACGCAGTATTTT	CSVEQGGTDTQYF
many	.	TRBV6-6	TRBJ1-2	TGTGCCAGCACCCATGGACCTAACTATGGCTACACCTTC	CASTHGPNYGYTF
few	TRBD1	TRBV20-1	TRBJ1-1	TGCAGTGCTCGACAGGGTATGAACACTGAAGCTTTCTTT	CSARQGMNTEAFF
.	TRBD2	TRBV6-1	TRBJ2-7	TGTGCCAGCAGTGACGAAAGGCTAGCGGGAGGCCCTACTTACTACGAGCAGTACTTC	CASSDERLAGGPTYYEQYF